This is a list of T cell receptor beta chains from one sample in a study of T-cell memory formation after mild COVID-19. TCRdb passed the 5' RACE reads through MiXCR, listing each CDR3 protein once. This repertoire shows about 610,000 distinct CDR3 sequences, 15% to 20% found once; its top ten account for about 8.6%. The sample was PBMCs or a T cell subset sorted from them (not recorded which). The receptors come from an adult woman who had mild COVID-19 (a few samples of this study predate the infection). Cell type and time point are not known. The CDR3 runs from the conserved cysteine through the conserved F or W. The order of the fields is D gene, J gene, clone size, V gene, CDR3 DNA, CDR3 protein. D genes are given only for firm matches. Size is omitted from some rows. Given values are once, few, many or a class for expanded clones.

d_gene: NA
j_gene: TRBJ2-7
abundance: few
v_gene: TRBV5-6
CDR3nt: TGTGCCAGCAGCTTTGTCCCGGGCGAGCAGTACTTC
CDR3aa: CASSFVPGEQYF

d_gene: NA
j_gene: TRBJ2-7
abundance: NA
v_gene: TRBV6-5
CDR3nt: TGTGCCAGCAGTAACTACAGGGAGTTCGTATACGAGCAGTACTTC
CDR3aa: CASSNYREFVYEQYF

d_gene: NA
j_gene: TRBJ2-7
abundance: few
v_gene: TRBV4-3
CDR3nt: TGCGCCAGCAGCCAATCCGGGACAGGGCTGCCAGCGGGAGGCTACGAGCAGTACTTC
CDR3aa: CASSQSGTGLPAGGYEQYF

d_gene: NA
j_gene: TRBJ1-3
abundance: few
v_gene: TRBV6-6
CDR3nt: TGTGCCAGCAGTTACCCGGGAGGGACTGGAAACACCATATATTTT
CDR3aa: CASSYPGGTGNTIYF

d_gene: NA
j_gene: TRBJ2-3
abundance: many
v_gene: TRBV6-5
CDR3nt: TGTGCCAGCAGTTACGACGAAACCAATACGCAGTATTTT
CDR3aa: CASSYDETNTQYF

d_gene: TRBD2
j_gene: TRBJ2-1
abundance: NA
v_gene: TRBV27
CDR3nt: TGTGCCAGCAGTGCGGGACTAGCGGGAAGGGCCTCCTACAATGAGCAGTTCTTC
CDR3aa: CASSAGLAGRASYNEQFF

d_gene: TRBD2
j_gene: TRBJ2-3
abundance: NA
v_gene: TRBV7-3
CDR3nt: TGTGCCAGCAGCTCCGGGACTACTAGCACAGATACGCAGTATTTT
CDR3aa: CASSSGTTSTDTQYF

d_gene: NA
j_gene: TRBJ2-5
abundance: few
v_gene: TRBV7-9
CDR3nt: TGTGCCAGCAGCTCAGAAGGGGGTTGGGTTAAAGAGACCCAGTACTTC
CDR3aa: CASSSEGGWVKETQYF

d_gene: NA
j_gene: TRBJ1-5
abundance: many
v_gene: TRBV6-6
CDR3nt: TGTGCCAGCAGTTACTCCTCCGTACGGGGGACGGAAAATCAGCCCCAGCATTTT
CDR3aa: CASSYSSVRGTENQPQHF

d_gene: NA
j_gene: TRBJ2-7
abundance: NA
v_gene: TRBV6-2/TRBV6-3
CDR3nt: TGTGCCAGCAGCGGACTATCTGTCTACGAGCAGTACTTC
CDR3aa: CASSGLSVYEQYF

d_gene: NA
j_gene: TRBJ2-2
abundance: many
v_gene: TRBV24-1
CDR3nt: TGTGCCACCAGTGATTTCCAGAACACCGGGGAGCTGTTTTTT
CDR3aa: CATSDFQNTGELFF

d_gene: TRBD1
j_gene: TRBJ1-3
abundance: NA
v_gene: TRBV20-1
CDR3nt: TGCAGTGCTAGAGAAAACAGGGGACACGGAAACACCATATATTTT
CDR3aa: CSARENRGHGNTIYF

d_gene: TRBD2
j_gene: TRBJ2-5
abundance: NA
v_gene: TRBV11-3
CDR3nt: TGTGCCAGCAGCCCTAGGGTTAGCGGGACCCGCCAAGAGACCCAGTACTTC
CDR3aa: CASSPRVSGTRQETQYF

d_gene: NA
j_gene: TRBJ2-7
abundance: few
v_gene: TRBV11-2
CDR3nt: TGTGCCAGCAGCCACATCAGGGACCACGAGCAGTACTTC
CDR3aa: CASSHIRDHEQYF

d_gene: NA
j_gene: TRBJ2-2
abundance: NA
v_gene: TRBV7-9
CDR3nt: TGTGCCAGCAGCTCTGCCAGTTATTCCGGGGAGCTGTTTTTT
CDR3aa: CASSSASYSGELFF

d_gene: NA
j_gene: TRBJ2-2
abundance: NA
v_gene: TRBV4-2
CDR3nt: TGTGCCAGCAGCCAAGATCGGCTAATTAGCGCCGGGGAGCTGTTTTTT
CDR3aa: CASSQDRLISAGELFF

d_gene: NA
j_gene: TRBJ1-5
abundance: few
v_gene: TRBV7-9
CDR3nt: TGTGCCAGCAGCTTAGCCCGGACGGATCAGCCCCAGCATTTT
CDR3aa: CASSLARTDQPQHF

d_gene: NA
j_gene: TRBJ2-3
abundance: NA
v_gene: TRBV12-3/TRBV12-4
CDR3nt: TGTGCCAGCAGTCCTAGCGTAAGAAGCACAGATACGCAGTATTTT
CDR3aa: CASSPSVRSTDTQYF

d_gene: TRBD2
j_gene: TRBJ2-2
abundance: NA
v_gene: TRBV2
CDR3nt: TGTGCCAGAACGGGGGGCACCGGGGAGCTGTTTTTT
CDR3aa: CARTGGTGELFF

d_gene: NA
j_gene: TRBJ2-7
abundance: few
v_gene: TRBV3-1
CDR3nt: TGTGCCAGCAGCCAAGAGGCAGGAACCTACGAGCAGTACTTC
CDR3aa: CASSQEAGTYEQYF

d_gene: NA
j_gene: TRBJ1-1
abundance: few
v_gene: TRBV7-9
CDR3nt: TGTGCCAGCAGCTTAGTGTTACCAGGCGCTGAAGCTTTCTTT
CDR3aa: CASSLVLPGAEAFF

d_gene: NA
j_gene: TRBJ1-5
abundance: NA
v_gene: TRBV20-1
CDR3nt: TGCAGTGCGAACACAGGAAATCAGCCCCAGCATTTT
CDR3aa: CSANTGNQPQHF

d_gene: NA
j_gene: TRBJ2-7
abundance: few
v_gene: TRBV30
CDR3nt: TGTGCCTGGAGTCCAATCTACGAGCAGTACTTC
CDR3aa: CAWSPIYEQYF

d_gene: NA
j_gene: TRBJ2-7
abundance: few
v_gene: TRBV29-1
CDR3nt: TGCAGCGTTGGTGCGGAAAGGGGTCTCGAGCAGTACTTC
CDR3aa: CSVGAERGLEQYF

d_gene: NA
j_gene: TRBJ2-1
abundance: NA
v_gene: TRBV30
CDR3nt: TGTGCCTGGAGTTTGGGGGACCATGAGCAGTTCTTC
CDR3aa: CAWSLGDHEQFF

d_gene: NA
j_gene: TRBJ2-7
abundance: NA
v_gene: TRBV18
CDR3nt: TGTGCCAGCTCACCAGGGAGGAAACCATACGAGCAGTACTTC
CDR3aa: CASSPGRKPYEQYF

d_gene: TRBD2
j_gene: TRBJ2-3
abundance: few
v_gene: TRBV24-1
CDR3nt: TGTGCCACCAGTGCTGCTAGCGGAGAAGGAGCGAGCACAGATACGCAGTATTTT
CDR3aa: CATSAASGEGASTDTQYF

d_gene: TRBD1
j_gene: TRBJ1-1
abundance: NA
v_gene: TRBV12-3/TRBV12-4
CDR3nt: TGTGCCAGCAGTCTGACCCTCCGGGGACAGAGTAACACTGAAGCTTTCTTT
CDR3aa: CASSLTLRGQSNTEAFF

d_gene: NA
j_gene: TRBJ2-2
abundance: NA
v_gene: TRBV6-1
CDR3nt: TGTGCCAGCAGTCCGATCGCCGGGGAGCTGTTTTTT
CDR3aa: CASSPIAGELFF

d_gene: NA
j_gene: TRBJ1-3
abundance: few
v_gene: TRBV7-2
CDR3nt: TGTGCCAGCAGCACTGAGTCAGGGGTCGGCGACACCATATATTTT
CDR3aa: CASSTESGVGDTIYF

d_gene: NA
j_gene: TRBJ2-3
abundance: NA
v_gene: TRBV20-1
CDR3nt: TGCAGTGCTCGGGGGGCGTACACAGATACGCAGTATTTT
CDR3aa: CSARGAYTDTQYF

d_gene: TRBD1
j_gene: TRBJ1-1
abundance: NA
v_gene: TRBV2
CDR3nt: TGTGCCAGCAGCCTCAGGGGGACTCTTAACACTGAAGCTTTCTTT
CDR3aa: CASSLRGTLNTEAFF

d_gene: TRBD1
j_gene: TRBJ2-5
abundance: NA
v_gene: TRBV5-6
CDR3nt: TGTGCCAGCAGCTGGGGGACAGGGGGCCGGGAGACCCAGTACTTC
CDR3aa: CASSWGTGGRETQYF

d_gene: NA
j_gene: TRBJ1-1
abundance: NA
v_gene: TRBV24-1
CDR3nt: TGTGCCACCAGGGACAGAATGAACACTGAAGCTTTCTTT
CDR3aa: CATRDRMNTEAFF

d_gene: NA
j_gene: TRBJ2-7
abundance: NA
v_gene: TRBV29-1
CDR3nt: TGCAGCGTTGCCCAACCTTACGAGCAGTACTTC
CDR3aa: CSVAQPYEQYF

d_gene: TRBD1
j_gene: TRBJ2-1
abundance: few
v_gene: TRBV7-9
CDR3nt: TGTGCCAGCAGCCGGGACAGTCGAGAGCAGTTCTTC
CDR3aa: CASSRDSREQFF

d_gene: NA
j_gene: TRBJ2-7
abundance: NA
v_gene: TRBV20-1
CDR3nt: TGCAGTGCTAGAGATTCCCGGAGCGCCGGGAGTAGGTCCCACGAGCAGTACTTC
CDR3aa: CSARDSRSAGSRSHEQYF

d_gene: NA
j_gene: TRBJ2-7
abundance: NA
v_gene: TRBV20-1
CDR3nt: TGCAGTGCTAGAGGGGTAGCCTACGAGCAGTACTTC
CDR3aa: CSARGVAYEQYF

d_gene: TRBD1
j_gene: TRBJ2-7
abundance: NA
v_gene: TRBV7-9
CDR3nt: TGTGCCAGCAGCTCAGGACAGGGATCGGTTTACGAGCAGTACTTC
CDR3aa: CASSSGQGSVYEQYF

d_gene: NA
j_gene: TRBJ2-3
abundance: NA
v_gene: TRBV7-9
CDR3nt: TGTGCCAGCATCTCTGGAGGTCGGGGGTGGACAGATACGCAGTATTTT
CDR3aa: CASISGGRGWTDTQYF

d_gene: TRBD1
j_gene: TRBJ2-3
abundance: NA
v_gene: TRBV12-3/TRBV12-4
CDR3nt: TGTGCCAGCAGTTATATTCGACAGGGCACCAAAAGCACAGATACGCAGTATTTT
CDR3aa: CASSYIRQGTKSTDTQYF

d_gene: NA
j_gene: TRBJ2-1
abundance: few
v_gene: TRBV21-1
CDR3nt: TGTGCCAGCGATCAAGGGATGATCGACAGGGCCAATGAGCAGTTCTTC
CDR3aa: CASDQGMIDRANEQFF